This T cell receptor (beta chain) was observed in a study of cytomegalovirus exposure and HLA in healthy donors. Germline V lookup: CDR1 LNHNV, CDR2 YYDKDF (reference sequence). The CDR3 is made up of 14 amino acids. With 6 bases clipped from V and 2 bases from J, the junction kept 4 bases outside the gene matches. Study results and caveats: Analyses of presence and absence presupposed an approximately uniform sequencing depth across donors.

With 60 Vbeta and 13 Jbeta primers, the PCR was carried out. Generated by immunoSEQ multiplex PCR, the TCRdb table keeps only in-frame clones and is missing some. This sample has about 89,000 clones, with about 85% found just once. To note about this clone: The antigen remains unidentified.

The rearrangement joins TRBV15 to TRBJ1-5; TRBD1 aligns across 7 bases. The clonotype was recovered from a man aged 35-49 years in good health and CMV-seropositive. Sequenced: PBMCs. The chain's CDR3 is CATRYDRGNQPQHF. The CDR3 DNA is TGTGCCACCAGATACGACAGGGGCAATCAGCCCCAGCATTTT.